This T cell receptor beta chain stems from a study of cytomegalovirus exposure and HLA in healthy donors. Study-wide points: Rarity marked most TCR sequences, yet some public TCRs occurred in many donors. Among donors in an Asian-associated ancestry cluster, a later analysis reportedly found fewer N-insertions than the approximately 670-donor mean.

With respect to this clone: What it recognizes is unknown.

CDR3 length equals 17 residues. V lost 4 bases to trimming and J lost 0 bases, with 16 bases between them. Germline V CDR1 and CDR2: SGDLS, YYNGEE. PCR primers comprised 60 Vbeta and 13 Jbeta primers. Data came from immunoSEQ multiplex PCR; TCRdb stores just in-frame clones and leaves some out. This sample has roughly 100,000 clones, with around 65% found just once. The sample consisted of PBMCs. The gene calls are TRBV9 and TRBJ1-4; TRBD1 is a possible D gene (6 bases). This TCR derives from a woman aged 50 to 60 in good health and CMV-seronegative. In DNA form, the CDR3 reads TGTGCCAGCAGCCCGAGTGGGGGCTATGCAACTAATGAAAAACTGTTTTTT. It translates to CASSPSGGYATNEKLFF.